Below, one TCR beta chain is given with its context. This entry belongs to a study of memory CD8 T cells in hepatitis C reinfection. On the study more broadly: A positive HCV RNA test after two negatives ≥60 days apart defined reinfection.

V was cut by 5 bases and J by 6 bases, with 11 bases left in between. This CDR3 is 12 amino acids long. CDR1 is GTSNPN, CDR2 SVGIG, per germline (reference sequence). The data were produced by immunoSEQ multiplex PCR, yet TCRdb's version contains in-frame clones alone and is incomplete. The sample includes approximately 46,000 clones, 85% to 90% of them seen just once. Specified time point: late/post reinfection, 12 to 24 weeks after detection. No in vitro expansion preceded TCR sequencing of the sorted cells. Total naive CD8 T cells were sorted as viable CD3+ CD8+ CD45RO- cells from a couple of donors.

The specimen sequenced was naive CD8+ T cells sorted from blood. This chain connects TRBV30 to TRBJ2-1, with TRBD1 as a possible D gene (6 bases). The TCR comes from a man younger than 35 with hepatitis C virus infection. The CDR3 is CAWQDSFNEQFF. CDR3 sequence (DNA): TGTGCCTGGCAGGACAGTTTCAATGAGCAGTTCTTC.